The T cell receptor beta chain under discussion was sequenced for a study of T cell responses to AZD1222 COVID-19 vaccine. Analysis merged second doses at about 4 or about 12 weeks. Germline CDR1 reads LGHDT; CDR2 reads YNNKEL (reference sequence). This CDR3 is 14 amino acids long. V lost 5 bases and J lost 0, with 9 bases in between. Study results and caveats: The span of vaccine-associated CD4 TCRs extended across spike, with dominance at 160-218 and 743-854. Donors in the cohort were predominantly white British and more often female, and clonal diversity was possibly underestimated.

Profiled with immunoSEQ multiplex PCR; TCRdb holds only in-frame clones, not every one. The sample has 120,000 or so clones, approximately 90% seen once; the top ten hold 3%. In the case of this clone: Its antigen is not identified.

The sequence came from an adult who received the AZD1222 COVID-19 vaccine. This chain connects TRBV3-1 (or the pseudogene TRBV3-2) to TRBJ2-3; D not certain. Sample: peripheral blood, taken 28 days after the second AZD1222 dose. CDR3 residues: CASSLEFSTDTQYF. For the CDR3, the DNA is TGTGCCAGCAGCTTAGAGTTTAGCACAGATACGCAGTATTTT.